This T cell receptor beta chain is from a study of blood T cell repertoires in COVID-19. About the research overall: COVID-19 samples collected from the United States, Italy and Spain covered acute and convalescent phases. In each case, the material was cDNA or gDNA derived from T cells, B-cell-depleted T cells, or PBMCs.

CDR1 is SGHKS and CDR2 is YYEKEE in the germline V gene (reference sequence). CDR3 length: 13 amino acids. Trimming removed 1 base from V and 13 bases from J; junction bases left unmatched: 7. The authors' processing: For nucleated cells, counts were estimated from reference gene primer amplification. Produced via immunoSEQ multiplex PCR; TCRdb's table is partial and in-frame only. V and J calls and clone size follow that table, whereas D and trimming were derived from the DNA. The sample holds about 190,000 clones, around 86% seen once. V is TRBV5-5 and J is TRBJ2-1; 8 bases agree with TRBD2. Sequenced sample: peripheral blood. The TCR originated in a man in his forties with acute or convalescent COVID-19. Here the CDR3 reads CASSLMAGGHQFF. The CDR3 DNA reads as TGTGCCAGCAGCTTGATGGCGGGGGGCCACCAGTTCTTC.